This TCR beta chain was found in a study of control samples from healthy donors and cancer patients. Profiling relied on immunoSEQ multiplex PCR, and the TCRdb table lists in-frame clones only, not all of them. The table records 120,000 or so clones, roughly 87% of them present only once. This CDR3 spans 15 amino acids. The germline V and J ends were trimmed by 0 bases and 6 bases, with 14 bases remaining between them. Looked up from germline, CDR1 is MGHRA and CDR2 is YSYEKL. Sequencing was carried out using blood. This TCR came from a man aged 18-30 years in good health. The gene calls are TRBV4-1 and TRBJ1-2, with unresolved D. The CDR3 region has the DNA TGCGCCAGCAGCCAAGAAATAGGGATGGTGGATGGCTACACCTTC. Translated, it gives CASSQEIGMVDGYTF.